This T cell receptor (beta chain) was sequenced during a study of T-cell memory formation after mild COVID-19. Study-wide findings and caveats: Pre-infection memory carried some responding clones, suggesting that cross-reactive memory joined. Mainly in CM and EM were contracting CD4+ clones; CD8+ were in EMRA.

TCRdb processed the 5' RACE reads anew with MiXCR; each CDR3 protein has one entry. Found here are under 700,000 distinct CDR3 sequences, about a fifth of them singletons; the top ten hold around 13%. The V gene end was trimmed by 6 bases and the J gene end by 6 bases; junction bases not matched to a gene: 10. Germline-derived CDR1 and CDR2 are SGHTA and FQGNSA. The CDR3 loop spans 16 amino acids. A remark on this clonotype: Antigen specificity is unknown.

The sequence was obtained from an adult woman who had mild COVID-19 (a few samples of this study predate the infection). Cell type and time point are not known. V usage is TRBV7-2 and J usage is TRBJ2-1; 11 bases are a match to TRBD2. Sequenced material: PBMCs or a T cell subset sorted from them (not recorded which). CDR3 sequence reads: CASSSSHSGRANEQFF. CDR3 bases: TGTGCCAGCAGTTCTTCTCATAGCGGGAGGGCCAATGAGCAGTTCTTC.